This T cell receptor (beta chain) originates from a study of T cell responses to AZD1222 COVID-19 vaccine. Study-level points and caveats: Clonal diversity was possibly underestimated, and the donors were mostly white British, with more females.

Concerning this clone itself: Its antigen is still unknown.

The CDR3 covers 15 residues. The germline V gene encodes CDR1 LNHDA and CDR2 SQIVND (reference sequence). V shed 5 bases and J shed 6 bases, with 18 bases lying between them. Here immunoSEQ multiplex PCR was the method, and the copy in TCRdb shows in-frame clones only, minus some. Among 90,000 to 120,000 clones listed, 86% were seen once. V usage is TRBV19 and J usage is TRBJ2-3; TRBD2 might be the D (5 bases). Sequenced here: peripheral blood, sampled 28 days after the second dose of the MenACWY control vaccine. The TCR originated in an adult who received the MenACWY meningococcal vaccine as a control. CDR3 sequence: CASSPGIVAGDTQYF. The CDR3 DNA reads TGTGCCAGTAGTCCCGGGATAGTAGCTGGGGATACGCAGTATTTT.